The text below deals with one T cell receptor (beta chain). What this receptor recognizes is not known. No base qualities exist here, and no much larger clone lies one base off it. This sample was taken from a study of cytomegalovirus exposure and HLA in healthy donors (dated by TCRdb to the late 2010s). As for the study more broadly: According to an earlier analysis of 550 to 750 of the donors, 150 million to 200 million T cells yielded 90 million to 140 million unique TCR beta sequences and 276 Gb of sequence data. An early release covering roughly 640 HLA-typed donors comprised roughly 300 gigabases of sequencing data and approximately 80 million unique TCR sequences. Of the approximately 400 genotyped donors, less than 85% were placed in the genetic ancestry cluster associated with self-reported Caucasian donors. The aim of the study was to test whether cataloging public T cell receptors could identify signatures of past pathogen exposure. The study used immunosequencing to profile the T cell repertoires of 670 or so subjects and linked those repertoires to cytomegalovirus serostatus. In addition to the first cohort of 500 to 850 subjects, a separate validation cohort of 130 or so different subjects was used. To predict cytomegalovirus infection status, the study brought together high-throughput TCR immunosequencing, statistical association of individual TCRs with disease status, and machine learning. To study patterns of TCR occurrence, a later analysis re-analyzed previously published TCR beta repertoires from just over 650 donors and added high-resolution HLA genotyping. The later analysis used no new phenotypic data to find candidate immune exposures, relying instead on TCR beta sequences and their occurrence across donors. An earlier analysis of roughly 600 of the donors used high-throughput TCR beta sequencing to judge whether each TCR beta V gene segment behaved as functional or pseudogenic. Donor age, sex, ethnicity and CMV serostatus were compiled together with the repertoire data. A later genetic analysis used genome-wide SNP genotypes for 398 of the 666 donors, treating that subset as a discovery cohort. Every discovery cohort repertoire had been produced on one sequencing platform. HLA typing covered class I and class II loci at four-digit resolution. Typing coverage differed by locus: A, B, C, DRB1 and DQB1 were typed in roughly 620-640 donors, DQA1 in 500 to 550, DPA1 in 600 to 610, and DPB1 in 450 to 480. A few DR-DQ haplotypes were treated as single units for association and clustering because of strong linkage in the cohort. On average, roughly 250,000 unique TCR beta nucleotide sequences were sequenced per donor among some 420 genotyped donors of the cohort, with around 19% of those sequences being non-productive.

Trimmed from V: 0 bases; trimmed from J: 2 bases; junction bases lacking a gene match: 19. From a lookup of the germline V gene, CDR1 and CDR2 are LGHNA and YSLEER. CDR3 length: 20 amino acids, cysteine to phenylalanine. Just the 60-base CDR3 DNA is kept, in frame starting at base 1. Libraries came from the immunoSEQ multiplex PCR assay. For the multiplex PCR, a mixture combining 60 forward primers for TCR Vbeta segments and 13 reverse primers for TCR Jbeta segments was used. Amplification of the CDR3 region of rearranged TCR beta genes was performed with a multiplex PCR assay on genomic DNA. The Illumina HiSeq System was used to sequence the amplified TCR beta libraries as 87-base-pair reads. As for the original processing: A later analysis counted tens of millions of unique TCR beta chains across the 550 to 800 repertoires, and some 11 million of these chains were shared by at least two donors. Raw reads were error-corrected and collapsed into unique sequences by a nearest-neighbor algorithm in which closely related sequences were merged to remove PCR and sequencing errors. To assign V, D and J gene segments, CDR3 sequences were aligned to IMGT reference sequences. For a sequence to be retained, at least a six-nucleotide match to both a V gene segment and a J gene segment was required. Rearrangements were classified as productive when the CDR3 lacked stop codons and remained in frame with V and J, and all other rearrangements were classified as non-productive. Following IMGT convention, CDR3 was defined as the stretch from the second conserved V-encoded cysteine up to the conserved J-encoded phenylalanine. In an earlier analysis of around 570 of the donors, sequences lacking an unambiguous match to a single V gene segment were excluded. An earlier analysis of approximately 590 of the donors classified V segments as functional when productive rearrangements were above 56.7% and as segregating when the standard deviation between donors was above 5%. A statistical classification framework was developed to diagnose cytomegalovirus status using the catalog of TCR beta chain sequences. In a later analysis, TCR nucleotide sequences were compared against IMGT/GENE-DB human TR gene sequences so that V and J genes could be assigned. The TCRdist pipeline was used in a later analysis to assign CDR3 sequences and most-parsimonious VDJ recombination scenarios. In a later analysis, every TCR beta chain was defined by the combination of its CDR3 amino acid sequence and its V-gene family, and reads without a unique V-gene family were dropped. To address suspected cross-contamination and a sequencing artifact, a later analysis removed roughly 580 highly shared, low-generation-probability nucleotide sequences. For each public chain, a later analysis derived a clonal expansion index from normalized ranks of inferred template counts within each repertoire. In a later analysis, generation probabilities were computed using a VDJ recombination model fitted to out-of-frame rearrangements, and the results were checked against IGoR. A later analysis scored TCR-TCR, TCR-HLA and TCR-CMV co-occurrence with hypergeometric tests, applying a repertoire-size bias correction to TCR pairs. A later analysis estimated false discovery rates by permuting HLA or CMV assignments 20 times. In a later analysis, co-occurring TCRs were grouped with DBSCAN, and TCRdist sequence similarity was added when clustering was performed within HLA-allele-positive subsets. Co-occurrence clustering excluded repertoires with fewer than 30,000 or more than 120,000 public chains, plus five with anomalous nucleotide sharing. TCRdb holds this immuneACCESS table with in-frame rearrangements only. Some clones are missing; in checked studies, unresolved V genes explain under half, and the rest has no known cause. The DNA gave D and trimming, while V, J and clone size come from that table. The sample yields fewer than 120,000 clones; around 80% were counted once. The ten most abundant clones make up roughly 6.2% of the sample.

Broader findings and caveats from the paper: A total of 150 to 200 TCR beta chains were listed by the study as associated with cytomegalovirus. Because some donors lacked HLA typing at each locus, the association tests relied only on the typed subset. In a later analysis, most CMV-associated TCR beta chains were found to appear HLA-restricted, with HLA associations seemingly driven largely by CMV exposure. Presence/absence analyses assumed roughly uniform sequencing depth across donors, an assumption that may not hold. A group of highly shared sequence variants was considered likely to be a technical artifact of the sequencing pipeline. According to a later analysis, parvovirus B19, influenza, CMV and Epstein-Barr virus appeared linked to several top co-occurrence clusters. In a later analysis, the rate of TCR association differed among HLA loci, with DRB1 alleles having the most associated TCRs and HLA-C alleles having the fewest. The cohort was sequenced for TCR beta chains only, and without alpha or paired-chain data the features that could be detected were limited. In a later genetic analysis, a missense DCLRE1C variant was associated with V-gene and J-gene trimming of TCR beta chains, and the association was replicated in an independent cohort. Correlated functional status among segregating V segments might reflect linkage disequilibrium, but an unknown experimental factor could not be ruled out. Broadly in line with IMGT annotations, most TCR beta V segments showed up in productive rearrangements about 87% or about 30% of the time in an earlier analysis of roughly 590 of the donors. At a false discovery rate of 0.05, a later analysis linked roughly 17,000 TCR beta sequences to specific HLA alleles. Strong co-occurrence of HLA alleles, especially DR and DQ, made assigning TCR associations to individual alleles difficult. Across donors, most TCR sequences were observed very rarely, whereas some public TCRs were present in many individuals. In a later analysis, HLA-associated TCR beta chains showed more clonal expansion and lower generation probabilities than non-associated chains that were equally common. Compared with the roughly 600-donor mean, donors in an Asian-associated ancestry cluster had fewer N-insertions in productive TCRs, according to a later genetic analysis. A few of the identified cytomegalovirus-associated TCR beta chains were confirmed in vitro to be specific for cytomegalovirus antigens. Because counts were too low, 15 to 20 rarely observed V segments, including chromosome 9 orphons, were excluded from the earlier analysis of 587 of the donors. Because the 87-base-pair reads could not distinguish some IMGT-functional V segments, including TRBV6-2 and TRBV6-3, those segments were excluded. It was suggested by the authors that the approach could potentially be generalized to other disease states and immunological phenotypes. Immune exposure information for the cohort was limited to CMV serostatus. Cytomegalovirus status was reported to be diagnosed by the classifier with high specificity and sensitivity in both the original and validation cohorts. A further reported finding was that TCR beta sequences accurately predicted the HLA-A and HLA-B alleles for most subjects in the first cohort.

In total, more than 500 healthy bone marrow donors made up the cohort. Cohort members were all nominally healthy when sampled, although unrecorded immune exposures were likely present. The donor was CMV seropositive and belonged to the group of 250 to 300 seropositive cohort members. A peripheral blood sample was collected from each donor, and TCR beta sequencing was performed on peripheral blood mononuclear cells. Genomic DNA extraction from the blood cell samples was performed with the Qiagen DNeasy Blood Extraction Kit. Sequencing was done on a sample of PBMCs. The receptor was isolated from a man aged 25 to 40 in good health and CMV-seropositive. The chain employs TRBV4-3 and TRBJ2-7, with 7 central nucleotides matching TRBD1. The nucleotide sequence is TGCGCCAGCAGCCAAGAGGTTCAGGCATCGGGGCAGGGGGTCCCCTACGAGCAGTACTTC. It specifies CASSQEVQASGQGVPYEQYF.